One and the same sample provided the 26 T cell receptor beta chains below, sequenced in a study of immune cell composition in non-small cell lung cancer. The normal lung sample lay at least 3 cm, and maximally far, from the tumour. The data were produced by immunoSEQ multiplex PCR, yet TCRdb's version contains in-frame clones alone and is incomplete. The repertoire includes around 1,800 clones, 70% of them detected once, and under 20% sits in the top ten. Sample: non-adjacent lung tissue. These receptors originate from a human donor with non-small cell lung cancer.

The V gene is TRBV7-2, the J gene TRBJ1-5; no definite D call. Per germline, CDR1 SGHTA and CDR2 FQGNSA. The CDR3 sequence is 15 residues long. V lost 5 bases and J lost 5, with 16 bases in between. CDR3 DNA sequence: TGTGCCAGCAGCGCCGGCGACCTGAGGGATCAGCCCCAGCATTTT. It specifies CASSAGDLRDQPQHF.

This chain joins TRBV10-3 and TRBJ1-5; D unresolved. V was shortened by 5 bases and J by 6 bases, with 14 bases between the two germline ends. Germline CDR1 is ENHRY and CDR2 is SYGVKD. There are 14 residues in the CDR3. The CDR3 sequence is CAISRWKWAQPQHF. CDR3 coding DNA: TGTGCCATCAGTCGGTGGAAGTGGGCTCAGCCCCAGCATTTT.

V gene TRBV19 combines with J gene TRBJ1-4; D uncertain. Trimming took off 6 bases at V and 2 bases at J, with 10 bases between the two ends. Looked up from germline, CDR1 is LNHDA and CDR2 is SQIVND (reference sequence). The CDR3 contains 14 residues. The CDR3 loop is CASSEGGTNEKLFF. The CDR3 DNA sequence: TGTGCCAGTAGCGAGGGTGGCACTAATGAAAAACTGTTTTTT.

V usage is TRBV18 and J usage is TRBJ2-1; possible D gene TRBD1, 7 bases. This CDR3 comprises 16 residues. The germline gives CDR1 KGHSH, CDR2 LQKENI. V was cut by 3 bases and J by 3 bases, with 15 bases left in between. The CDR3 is CASSPPGGGGYNEQFF. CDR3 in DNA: TGTGCCAGCTCACCCCCCGGAGGGGGCGGCTACAATGAGCAGTTCTTC.

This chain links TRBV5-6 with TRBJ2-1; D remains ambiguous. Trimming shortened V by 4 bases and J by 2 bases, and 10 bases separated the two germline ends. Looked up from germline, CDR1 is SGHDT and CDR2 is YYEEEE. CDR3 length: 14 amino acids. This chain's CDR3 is CASSAEVAYNEQFF. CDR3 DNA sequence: TGTGCCAGCAGCGCCGAAGTAGCCTACAATGAGCAGTTCTTC.

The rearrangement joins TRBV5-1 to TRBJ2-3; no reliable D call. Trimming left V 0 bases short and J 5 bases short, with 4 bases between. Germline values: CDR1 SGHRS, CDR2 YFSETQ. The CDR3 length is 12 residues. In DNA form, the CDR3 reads TGCGCCAGCAGCTTGGCCGGAGATACGCAGTATTTT. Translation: CASSLAGDTQYF.

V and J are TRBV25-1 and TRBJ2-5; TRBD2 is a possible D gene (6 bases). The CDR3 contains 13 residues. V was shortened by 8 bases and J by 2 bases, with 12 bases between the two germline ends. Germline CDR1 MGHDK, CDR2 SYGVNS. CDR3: CASATGEQETQYF. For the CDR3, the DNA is TGTGCCAGCGCTACGGGGGAACAAGAGACCCAGTACTTC.

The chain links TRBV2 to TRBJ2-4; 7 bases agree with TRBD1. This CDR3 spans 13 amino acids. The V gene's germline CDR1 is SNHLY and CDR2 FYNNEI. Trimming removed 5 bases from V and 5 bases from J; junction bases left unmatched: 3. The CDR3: CASSRDSENIQYF. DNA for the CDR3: TGTGCCAGCAGTAGGGACAGCGAAAACATTCAGTACTTC.

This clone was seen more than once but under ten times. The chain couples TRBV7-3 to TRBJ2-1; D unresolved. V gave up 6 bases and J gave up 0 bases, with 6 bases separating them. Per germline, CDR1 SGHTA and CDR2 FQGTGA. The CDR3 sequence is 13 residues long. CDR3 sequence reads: CASRSVSYNEQFF. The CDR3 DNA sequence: TGTGCCAGCAGGAGCGTCTCCTACAATGAGCAGTTCTTC.

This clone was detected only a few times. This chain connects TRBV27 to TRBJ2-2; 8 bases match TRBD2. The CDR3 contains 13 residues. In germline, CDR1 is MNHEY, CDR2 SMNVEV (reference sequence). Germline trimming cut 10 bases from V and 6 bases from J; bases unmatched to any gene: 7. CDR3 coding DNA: TGTGCCATCAGGGCGGGGGGATCCGGGGAGCTGTTTTTT. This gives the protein CAIRAGGSGELFF.

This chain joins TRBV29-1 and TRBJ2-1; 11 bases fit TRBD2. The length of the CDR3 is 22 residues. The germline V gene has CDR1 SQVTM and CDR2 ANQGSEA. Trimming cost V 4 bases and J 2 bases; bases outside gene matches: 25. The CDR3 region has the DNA TGCAGCGTTGTCGGGTGGCTAGCGGGGGGCACCAGCGATATTGGTGCCTACAATGAGCAGTTCTTC. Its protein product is CSVVGWLAGGTSDIGAYNEQFF.

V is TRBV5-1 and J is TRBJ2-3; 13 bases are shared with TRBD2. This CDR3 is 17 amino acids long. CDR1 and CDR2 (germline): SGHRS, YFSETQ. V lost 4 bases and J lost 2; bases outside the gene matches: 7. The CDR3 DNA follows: TGCGCCAGCAGCGGTGGGACTAGCGGGGATTTCACAGATACGCAGTATTTT. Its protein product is CASSGGTSGDFTDTQYF.

This CDR3 is CASRPSGGELFF. The CDR3 nucleotides are TGTGCCAGTAGACCTTCGGGGGGGGAGCTGTTTTTT. The V call is TRBV19, the J call TRBJ2-2, with D possibly being TRBD2 (5 bases). The germline V gene has CDR1 LNHDA and CDR2 SQIVND (reference sequence). This CDR3 has 12 residues. V lost 6 bases, J lost 8 bases, and 10 bases lay in between.

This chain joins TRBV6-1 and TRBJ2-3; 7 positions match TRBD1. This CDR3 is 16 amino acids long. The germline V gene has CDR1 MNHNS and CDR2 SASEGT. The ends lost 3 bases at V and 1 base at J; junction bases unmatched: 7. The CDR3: CASSDAGQAGTDTQYF. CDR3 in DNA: TGTGCCAGCAGTGATGCAGGACAGGCGGGCACAGATACGCAGTATTTT.

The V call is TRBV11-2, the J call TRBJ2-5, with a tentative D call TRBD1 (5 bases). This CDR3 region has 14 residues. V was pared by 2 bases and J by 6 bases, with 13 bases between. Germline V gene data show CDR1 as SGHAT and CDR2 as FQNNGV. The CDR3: CASSLLTGLQTQYF. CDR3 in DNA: TGTGCCAGCAGCTTATTAACAGGCCTGCAGACCCAGTACTTC.

CDR3 sequence: CASSIQGYGYTF. CDR3 DNA sequence: TGTGCCAGCAGCATACAGGGGTATGGCTACACCTTC. The chain links TRBV7-2 to TRBJ1-2; 7 nucleotides agree with TRBD1. Germline V gene sequence: CDR1 SGHTA, CDR2 FQGNSA. The V and J ends lost 5 bases and 5 bases, in that order; junction bases with no gene match: 2. CDR3 length equals 12 residues.

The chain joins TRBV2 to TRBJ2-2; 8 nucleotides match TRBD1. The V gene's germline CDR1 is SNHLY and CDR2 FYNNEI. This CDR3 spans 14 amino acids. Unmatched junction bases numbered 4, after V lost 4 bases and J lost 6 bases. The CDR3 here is CASSVQGAPGELFF. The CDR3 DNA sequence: TGTGCCAGCAGTGTCCAGGGGGCTCCCGGGGAGCTGTTTTTT.

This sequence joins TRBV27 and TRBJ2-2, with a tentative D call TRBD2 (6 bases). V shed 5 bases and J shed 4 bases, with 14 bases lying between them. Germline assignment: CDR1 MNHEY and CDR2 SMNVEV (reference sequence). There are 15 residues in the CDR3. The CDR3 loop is CASSPTGGRTGELFF. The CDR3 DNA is TGTGCCAGCAGTCCCACCGGGGGTCGCACCGGGGAGCTGTTTTTT.

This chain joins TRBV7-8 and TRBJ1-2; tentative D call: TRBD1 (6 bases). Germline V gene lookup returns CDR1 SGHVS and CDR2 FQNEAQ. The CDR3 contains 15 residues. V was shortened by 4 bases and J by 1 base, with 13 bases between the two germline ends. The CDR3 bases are TGTGCCAGCAGCTCCGGAACAGGGTTTAACTATGGCTACACCTTC. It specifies CASSSGTGFNYGYTF. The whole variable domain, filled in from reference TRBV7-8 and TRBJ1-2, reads GAGVSQSPRYKVAKRGQDVALRCDPISGHVSLFWYQQALGQGPEFLTYFQNEAQLDKSGLPSDRFFAERPEGSVSTLKIQRTQQEDSAVYLCASSSGTGFNYGYTFGSGTRLTVV.

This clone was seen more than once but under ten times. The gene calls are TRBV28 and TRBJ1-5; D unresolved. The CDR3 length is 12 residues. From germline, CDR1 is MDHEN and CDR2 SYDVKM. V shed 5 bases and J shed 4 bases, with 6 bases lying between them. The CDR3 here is CASSLYNQPQHF. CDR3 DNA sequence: TGTGCCAGCAGTCTCTATAATCAGCCCCAGCATTTT.

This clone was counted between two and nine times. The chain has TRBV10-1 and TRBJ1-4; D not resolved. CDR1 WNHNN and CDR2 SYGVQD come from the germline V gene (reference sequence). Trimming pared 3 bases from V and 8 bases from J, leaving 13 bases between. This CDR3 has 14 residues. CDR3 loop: CASSEGPGREKLFF. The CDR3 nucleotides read TGCGCCAGCAGTGAAGGTCCGGGGAGGGAAAAACTGTTTTTT.

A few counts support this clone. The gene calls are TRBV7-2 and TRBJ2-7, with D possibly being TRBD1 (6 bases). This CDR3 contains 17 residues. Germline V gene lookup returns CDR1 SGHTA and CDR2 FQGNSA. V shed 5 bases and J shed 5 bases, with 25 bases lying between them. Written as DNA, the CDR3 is TGTGCCAGCAGCAAAACCCACAGGGCAGGCCGTCTCAACGAGCAGTACTTC. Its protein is CASSKTHRAGRLNEQYF.

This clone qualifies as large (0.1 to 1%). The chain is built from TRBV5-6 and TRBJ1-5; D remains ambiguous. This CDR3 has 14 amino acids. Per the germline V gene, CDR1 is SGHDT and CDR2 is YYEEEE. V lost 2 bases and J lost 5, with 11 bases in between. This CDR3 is CASSFKAGYQPQHF. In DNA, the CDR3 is TGTGCCAGCAGCTTCAAGGCAGGCTATCAGCCCCAGCATTTT.

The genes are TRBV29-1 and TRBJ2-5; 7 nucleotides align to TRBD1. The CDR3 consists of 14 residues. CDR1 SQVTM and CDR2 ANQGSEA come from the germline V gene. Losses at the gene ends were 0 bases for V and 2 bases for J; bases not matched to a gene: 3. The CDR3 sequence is CSVEDQGEQETQYF. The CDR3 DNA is TGCAGCGTTGAAGATCAGGGGGAGCAAGAGACCCAGTACTTC.

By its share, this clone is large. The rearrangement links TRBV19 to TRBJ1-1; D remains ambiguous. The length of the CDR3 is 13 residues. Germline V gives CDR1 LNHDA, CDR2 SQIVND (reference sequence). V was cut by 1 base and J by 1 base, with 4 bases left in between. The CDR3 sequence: CASSIGRNTEAFF. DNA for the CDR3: TGTGCCAGTAGTATAGGGAGGAACACTGAAGCTTTCTTT. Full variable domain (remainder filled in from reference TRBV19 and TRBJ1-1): DGGITQSPKYLFRKEGQNVTLSCEQNLNHDAMYWYRQDPGQGLRLIYYSQIVNDFQKGDIAEGYSVSREKKESFPLTVTSAQKNPTAFYLCASSIGRNTEAFFGQGTRLTVV.

The CDR3 region has the DNA TGTGCCAGCAGCCGCGACAGTTTCTATGGCTACACCTTC. The encoded protein is CASSRDSFYGYTF. The chain has TRBV7-9 and TRBJ1-2; tentatively, D is TRBD1 (5 bases). Trimming removed 5 bases at V and 4 bases at J, with 11 bases between. This CDR3 has 13 amino acids. Germline CDR1 SEHNR, CDR2 FQNEAQ (reference sequence).